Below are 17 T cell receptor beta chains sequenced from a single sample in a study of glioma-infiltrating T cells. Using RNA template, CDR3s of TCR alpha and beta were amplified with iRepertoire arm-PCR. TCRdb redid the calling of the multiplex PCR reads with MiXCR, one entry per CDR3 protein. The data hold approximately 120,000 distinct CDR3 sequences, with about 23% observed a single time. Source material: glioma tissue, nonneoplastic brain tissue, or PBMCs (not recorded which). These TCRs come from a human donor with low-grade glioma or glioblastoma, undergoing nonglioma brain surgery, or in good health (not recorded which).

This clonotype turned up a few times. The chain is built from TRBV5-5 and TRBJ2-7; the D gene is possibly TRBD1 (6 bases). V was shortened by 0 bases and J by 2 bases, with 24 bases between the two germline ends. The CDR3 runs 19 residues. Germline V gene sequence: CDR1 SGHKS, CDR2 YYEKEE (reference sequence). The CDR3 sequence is CASSLAPQGWTNGAYEQYF. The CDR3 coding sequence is TGTGCCAGCAGCTTGGCCCCCCAGGGGTGGACAAACGGGGCCTACGAGCAGTACTTC. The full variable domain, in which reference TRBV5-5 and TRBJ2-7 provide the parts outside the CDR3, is DAGVTQSPTHLIKTRGQQVTLRCSPISGHKSVSWYQQVLGQGPQFIFQYYEKEERGRGNFPDRFSARQFPNYSSELNVNALLLGDSALYLCASSLAPQGWTNGAYEQYFGPGTRLTVT.

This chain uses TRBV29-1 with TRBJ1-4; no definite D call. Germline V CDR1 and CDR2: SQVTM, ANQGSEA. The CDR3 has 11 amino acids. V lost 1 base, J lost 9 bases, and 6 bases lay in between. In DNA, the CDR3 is TGCAGCGTTGAAGTCGGACAAAAACTGTTTTTT. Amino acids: CSVEVGQKLFF. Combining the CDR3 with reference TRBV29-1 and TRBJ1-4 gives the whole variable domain SAVISQKPSRDICQRGTSLTIQCQVDSQVTMMFWYRQQPGQSLTLIATANQGSEATYESGFVIDKFPISRPNLTFSTLTVSNMSPEDSSIYLCSVEVGQKLFFGSGTQLSVL.

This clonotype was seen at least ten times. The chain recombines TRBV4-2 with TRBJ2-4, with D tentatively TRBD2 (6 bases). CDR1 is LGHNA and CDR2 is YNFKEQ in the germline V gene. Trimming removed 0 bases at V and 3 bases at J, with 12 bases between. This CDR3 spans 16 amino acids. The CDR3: CASSQDDGTHKNIQYF. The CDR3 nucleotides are TGTGCCAGCAGCCAAGACGACGGGACTCACAAAAACATTCAGTACTTC.

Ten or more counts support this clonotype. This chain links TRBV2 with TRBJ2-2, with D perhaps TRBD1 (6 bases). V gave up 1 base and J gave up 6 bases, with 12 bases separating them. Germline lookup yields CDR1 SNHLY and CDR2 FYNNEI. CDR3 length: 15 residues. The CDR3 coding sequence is TGTGCCAGCAGTGAAGAAACAGGGCGGTCCGGGGAGCTGTTTTTT. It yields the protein CASSEETGRSGELFF.

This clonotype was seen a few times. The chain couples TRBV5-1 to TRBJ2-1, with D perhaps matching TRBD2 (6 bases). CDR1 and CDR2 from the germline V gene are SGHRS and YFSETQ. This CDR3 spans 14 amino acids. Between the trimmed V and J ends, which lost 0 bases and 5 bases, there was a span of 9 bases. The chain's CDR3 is CASSLDRGNNEQFF. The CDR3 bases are TGCGCCAGCAGCTTGGATCGGGGGAACAATGAGCAGTTCTTC.

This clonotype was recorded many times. DNA for the CDR3: TGTGCCAGCAGTTCCGGGACAGGGTACGGGAATCAGCCCCAGCATTTT. Amino acid sequence: CASSSGTGYGNQPQHF. V gene TRBV6-2 or TRBV6-3 combines with J gene TRBJ1-5; 9 positions agree with TRBD1. V lost 4 bases and J lost 4; bases outside the gene matches: 8. There are 16 residues in the CDR3. Looked up from germline, CDR1 is MNHEY and CDR2 is SVGEGT.

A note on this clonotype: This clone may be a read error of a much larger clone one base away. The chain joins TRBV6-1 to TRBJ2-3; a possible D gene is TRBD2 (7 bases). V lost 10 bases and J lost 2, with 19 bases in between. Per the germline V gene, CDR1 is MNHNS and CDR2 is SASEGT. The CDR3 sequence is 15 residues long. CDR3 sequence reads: CAIGVEGGDTDTQYF. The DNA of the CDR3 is TGTGCCATCGGTGTGGAGGGGGGGGACACAGATACGCAGTATTTT.

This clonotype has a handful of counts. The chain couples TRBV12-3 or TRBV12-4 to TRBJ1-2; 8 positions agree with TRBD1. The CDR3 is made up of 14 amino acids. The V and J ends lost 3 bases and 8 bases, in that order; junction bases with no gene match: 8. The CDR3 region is CASSFSGQGGGYTF. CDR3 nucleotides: TGTGCCAGCAGTTTCTCAGGACAGGGTGGGGGCTACACCTTC.

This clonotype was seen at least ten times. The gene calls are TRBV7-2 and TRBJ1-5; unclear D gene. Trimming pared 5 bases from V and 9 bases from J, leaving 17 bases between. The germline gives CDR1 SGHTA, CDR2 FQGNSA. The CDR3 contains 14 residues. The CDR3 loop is CASSQGPTGGPQHF. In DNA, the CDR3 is TGTGCCAGCAGCCAAGGGCCCACCGGAGGGCCCCAGCATTTT.

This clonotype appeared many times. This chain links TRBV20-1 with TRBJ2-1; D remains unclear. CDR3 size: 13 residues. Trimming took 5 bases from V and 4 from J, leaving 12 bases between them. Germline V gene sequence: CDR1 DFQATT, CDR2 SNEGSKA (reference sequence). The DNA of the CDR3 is TGCAGTGCTTTCCACCTTTATTACAATGAGCAGTTCTTC. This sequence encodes CSAFHLYYNEQFF.

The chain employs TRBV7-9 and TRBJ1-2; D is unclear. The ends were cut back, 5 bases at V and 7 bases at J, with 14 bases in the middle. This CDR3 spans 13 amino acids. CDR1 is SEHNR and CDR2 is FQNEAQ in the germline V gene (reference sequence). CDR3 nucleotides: TGTGCCAGCAGCCCGAATTCCGAAGCTGGCTACACCTTC. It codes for CASSPNSEAGYTF.

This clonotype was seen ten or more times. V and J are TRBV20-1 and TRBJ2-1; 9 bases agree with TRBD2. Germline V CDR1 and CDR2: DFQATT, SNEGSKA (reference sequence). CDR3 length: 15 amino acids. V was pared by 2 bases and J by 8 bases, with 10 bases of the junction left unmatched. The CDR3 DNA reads TGCAGTGCTAGACGGGGTCTAGCGGGAACCCATGAGCAGTTCTTC. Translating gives CSARRGLAGTHEQFF.

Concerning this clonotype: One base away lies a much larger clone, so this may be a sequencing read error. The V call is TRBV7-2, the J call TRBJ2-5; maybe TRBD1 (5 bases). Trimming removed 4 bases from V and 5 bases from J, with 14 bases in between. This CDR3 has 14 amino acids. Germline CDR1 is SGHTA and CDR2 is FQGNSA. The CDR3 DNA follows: TGTGCCAGCAGCTATAAGGGGTCTCGGGAGACCCAGTACTTC. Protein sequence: CASSYKGSRETQYF.

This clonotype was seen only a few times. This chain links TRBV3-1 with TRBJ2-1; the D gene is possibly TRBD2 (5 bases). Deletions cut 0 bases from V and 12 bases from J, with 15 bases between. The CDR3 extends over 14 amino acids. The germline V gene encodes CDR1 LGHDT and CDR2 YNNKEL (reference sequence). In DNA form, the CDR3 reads TGTGCCAGCAGCCAAGATCGGGCCTTGAGCGGGCAGTTCTTC. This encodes CASSQDRALSGQFF.

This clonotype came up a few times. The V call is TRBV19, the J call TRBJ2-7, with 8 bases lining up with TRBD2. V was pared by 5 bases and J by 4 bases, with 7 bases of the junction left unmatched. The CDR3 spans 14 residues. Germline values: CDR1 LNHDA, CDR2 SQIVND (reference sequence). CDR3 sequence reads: CASSFAGGPYEQYF. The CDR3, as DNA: TGTGCCAGTAGTTTCGCGGGAGGACCTTACGAGCAGTACTTC.

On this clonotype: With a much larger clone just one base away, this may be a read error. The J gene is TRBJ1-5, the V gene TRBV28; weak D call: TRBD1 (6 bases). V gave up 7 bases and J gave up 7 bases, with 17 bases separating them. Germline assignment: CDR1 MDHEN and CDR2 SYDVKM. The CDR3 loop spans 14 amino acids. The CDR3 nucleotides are TGTGCCAGCAATCTAACATACAGGGAACAGCCCCAGCATTTT. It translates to CASNLTYREQPQHF.

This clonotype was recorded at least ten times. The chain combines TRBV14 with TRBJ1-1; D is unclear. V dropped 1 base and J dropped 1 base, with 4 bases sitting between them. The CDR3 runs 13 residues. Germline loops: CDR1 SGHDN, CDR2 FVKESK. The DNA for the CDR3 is TGTGCCAGCAGCCAAGCAGGGAACACTGAAGCTTTCTTT. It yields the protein CASSQAGNTEAFF.